This note documents a single T cell receptor beta chain sequence. This specimen belongs to a study of radiotherapy plus CTLA-4 blockade in lung cancer. Study-level information: An objective response was seen in about 18% of patients, and disease control in around 31%.

CDR1 and CDR2 (germline): SEHNR, FQNEAQ (reference sequence). Trimming removed 1 base at V and 0 bases at J, with 16 bases between. The CDR3 runs to 18 residues. Profiled with immunoSEQ multiplex PCR; TCRdb holds only in-frame clones, not every one. The table lists about 28,000 clones, almost 80% of them singletons, with around 7.5% in the top ten. The rearrangement links TRBV7-9 to TRBJ2-1; D ambiguous. The TCR sequence derives from a human donor with non-small cell lung cancer who had stable disease on radiotherapy plus ipilimumab. The source was peripheral blood, collected from a patient treated with radiotherapy plus ipilimumab. CDR3 protein: CASSLGWPGLISYNEQFF. CDR3 bases: TGTGCCAGCAGCTTAGGTTGGCCAGGCCTTATCTCCTACAATGAGCAGTTCTTC.